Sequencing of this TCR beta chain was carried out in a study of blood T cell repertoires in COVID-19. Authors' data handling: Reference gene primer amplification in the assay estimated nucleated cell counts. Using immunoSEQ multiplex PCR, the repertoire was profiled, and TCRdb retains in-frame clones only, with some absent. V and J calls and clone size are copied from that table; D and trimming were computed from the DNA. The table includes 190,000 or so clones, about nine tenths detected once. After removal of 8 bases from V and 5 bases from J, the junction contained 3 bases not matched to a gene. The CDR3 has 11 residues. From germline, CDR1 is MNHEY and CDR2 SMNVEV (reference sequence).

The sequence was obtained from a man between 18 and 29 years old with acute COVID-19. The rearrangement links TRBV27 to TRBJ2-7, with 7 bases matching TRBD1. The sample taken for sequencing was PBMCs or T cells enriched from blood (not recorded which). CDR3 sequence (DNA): TGTGCCAGCTCGACAGGGAACGAGCAGTACTTC. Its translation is CASSTGNEQYF.